Presented here are 21 T cell receptor beta chains from one specimen sequenced in a study of blood T cell repertoires in COVID-19. The assay was immunoSEQ multiplex PCR, and TCRdb's table has in-frame clones only and misses some. The sample lists approximately 440,000 clones, 88% occurring once. Material: peripheral blood. All receptors derive from a woman in her fifties or sixties with COVID-19, enrolled during active disease.

The rearrangement joins TRBV5-1 to TRBJ2-3; 11 bases align to TRBD1. The CDR3 totals 16 residues. Unmatched junction bases numbered 6, after V lost 2 bases and J lost 4 bases. The germline V gene has CDR1 SGHRS and CDR2 YFSETQ. In DNA, the CDR3 is TGCGCCAGCAGCTTAGAGGGACAGGGGGACGCAGATACGCAGTATTTT. Amino acids: CASSLEGQGDADTQYF.

This chain uses TRBV28 with TRBJ2-3, with D tentatively TRBD1 (6 bases). Trimming cost V 3 bases and J 2 bases, with 12 bases left between them. The CDR3 totals 15 residues. Germline V lookup: CDR1 MDHEN, CDR2 SYDVKM. CDR3 bases: TGTGCCAGCAGTTTCGAGGGGGTTTACACAGATACGCAGTATTTT. Its protein product is CASSFEGVYTDTQYF.

The chain joins TRBV9 to TRBJ2-1; 8 bases line up with TRBD2. Germline trimming cut 3 bases from V and 7 bases from J; bases unmatched to any gene: 3. This CDR3 spans 13 amino acids. The germline V gene encodes CDR1 SGDLS and CDR2 YYNGEE. The CDR3 loop is CASSAGGANEQFF. The DNA of the CDR3 is TGTGCCAGCAGCGCGGGGGGGGCAAATGAGCAGTTCTTC.

The chain links TRBV12-3 or TRBV12-4 to TRBJ1-2; D is ambiguous. V lost 4 bases, J lost 6 bases, and 6 bases lay in between. This CDR3 is 11 amino acids long. The CDR3 is CASSSGNGYTF. CDR3 sequence (DNA): TGTGCCAGCAGTTCGGGGAATGGCTACACCTTC.

This rearrangement joins TRBV27 to TRBJ1-2; weak D call: TRBD1 (6 bases). The length of the CDR3 is 17 residues. Germline assignment: CDR1 MNHEY and CDR2 SMNVEV (reference sequence). V lost 6 bases, J lost 3 bases, and 23 bases lay in between. CDR3 DNA sequence: TGTGCCAGCAGGCAACAGGGAGCTGACAAAAAACACTATGGCTACACCTTC. Translation gives CASRQQGADKKHYGYTF.

In its sample, this clone was seen a few times. The V call is TRBV7-9, the J call TRBJ1-4; D gene unclear. Germline V gives CDR1 SEHNR, CDR2 FQNEAQ (reference sequence). The CDR3 has 13 amino acids. V was pared by 1 base and J by 8 bases, with 8 bases between. The CDR3 DNA is TGTGCCAGCAGCTTAGAATGGAGCGAAAAACTGTTTTTT. This sequence encodes CASSLEWSEKLFF.

The chain links TRBV5-6 to TRBJ1-3; D uncertain. This CDR3 is 15 amino acids long. The V and J ends lost 3 bases and 3 bases respectively, with 13 bases between them. Per the germline V gene, CDR1 is SGHDT and CDR2 is YYEEEE. CDR3 coding DNA: TGTGCCAGCAGCTGGACGATGGGAGGTGGAAACACCATATATTTT. It encodes CASSWTMGGGNTIYF.

The chain has TRBV19 and TRBJ2-3; 9 bases fit TRBD1. CDR1 is LNHDA and CDR2 is SQIVND in the germline V gene (reference sequence). This CDR3 comprises 15 residues. Trimming removed 5 bases from V and 5 bases from J; junction bases left unmatched: 8. The CDR3 nucleotides are TGTGCCAGTAGTGTCCGACAGGGGGTTGGAGATACGCAGTATTTT. It translates to CASSVRQGVGDTQYF. The whole variable domain, remainder taken from reference TRBV19 and TRBJ2-3, is DGGITQSPKYLFRKEGQNVTLSCEQNLNHDAMYWYRQDPGQGLRLIYYSQIVNDFQKGDIAEGYSVSREKKESFPLTVTSAQKNPTAFYLCASSVRQGVGDTQYFGPGTRLTVL.

The chain has TRBV3-1 (or the pseudogene TRBV3-2) and TRBJ2-5, with TRBD2 matching 10 bases. The germline V gene encodes CDR1 LGHDT and CDR2 YNNKEL (reference sequence). The CDR3 is 15 amino acids. J lost 1 base, V lost 4 bases, and 3 bases had no gene match. Here the CDR3 reads CASSPIAGGQETQYF. CDR3 DNA: TGTGCCAGCAGCCCGATAGCGGGGGGCCAAGAGACCCAGTACTTC.

This clone has a single count. The V and J genes are TRBV30 and TRBJ1-5; TRBD1 is a possible D gene (6 bases). Germline V gives CDR1 GTSNPN, CDR2 SVGIG (reference sequence). The CDR3 runs 13 residues. V was trimmed by 2 bases and J by 3 bases, leaving 8 bases between them. CDR3 in DNA: TGTGCCTGGAGTTGGACAGACAATCAGCCCCAGCATTTT. This gives the protein CAWSWTDNQPQHF.

This sequence joins TRBV4-1 and TRBJ1-2; D uncertain. Germline V gene lookup returns CDR1 MGHRA and CDR2 YSYEKL. The CDR3 has 12 residues. The ends were cut back, 1 base at V and 3 bases at J, with 3 bases in the middle. For the CDR3, the DNA is TGCGCCAGCAGCCAAGGGCACTATGGCTACACCTTC. Amino acids: CASSQGHYGYTF.

This clone was counted only a few times. The gene calls are TRBV20-1 and TRBJ1-5; D is unclear. Deletions cut 3 bases from V and 6 bases from J, with 18 bases between. CDR3 length: 15 amino acids. Looked up from germline, CDR1 is DFQATT and CDR2 is SNEGSKA (reference sequence). Here the CDR3 reads CSASGRTMSGQPQHF. CDR3 in DNA: TGCAGTGCTAGTGGAAGGACCATGAGCGGTCAGCCCCAGCATTTT.

The chain recombines TRBV7-6 with TRBJ2-5; 7 positions agree with TRBD1. Trimming at V came to 2 bases and at J to 1 base, leaving 7 bases not matched to a gene. CDR3 length equals 16 residues. In germline, CDR1 is SGHVS, CDR2 FNYEAQ. The CDR3 loop reads CASSLYGTALQETQYF. The CDR3 DNA reads as TGTGCCAGCAGCTTATACGGGACAGCTCTCCAAGAGACCCAGTACTTC.

V and J are TRBV7-9 and TRBJ1-3; D perhaps matches TRBD1 (6 bases). Germline CDR1 SEHNR, CDR2 FQNEAQ (reference sequence). The V end was cut by 5 bases, the J end by 0 bases, with 11 bases between. The CDR3 is 15 amino acids. The CDR3 nucleotides are TGTGCCAGCAGCCAAGACAGGTACTCTGGAAACACCATATATTTT. It specifies CASSQDRYSGNTIYF.

The rearrangement joins TRBV29-1 to TRBJ1-2, with D unresolved. The CDR3 totals 14 residues. Germline CDR1 SQVTM, CDR2 ANQGSEA. Trimming stripped 2 bases from V and 3 bases from J, with 13 bases between. CDR3 in amino acids: CSVETHSDYYGYTF. The CDR3 DNA sequence: TGCAGCGTTGAAACACACTCAGACTACTATGGCTACACCTTC.

The gene calls are TRBV5-4 and TRBJ2-3; D might be TRBD2 (7 bases). The CDR3 loop spans 13 amino acids. V was clipped by 6 bases and J by 6 bases, with 14 bases between them. Germline assignment: CDR1 SGHNT and CDR2 YYREEE (reference sequence). The CDR3 loop reads CASTPGGADTQYF. CDR3 nucleotide sequence: TGTGCCAGCACGCCTGGGGGGGCCGATACGCAGTATTTT.

The genes are TRBV2 and TRBJ2-5; D remains ambiguous. This CDR3 is built from 11 residues. Germline V gives CDR1 SNHLY, CDR2 FYNNEI. V lost 7 bases to trimming and J lost 3 bases, with 6 bases between them. As DNA, the CDR3 is TGTGCCAGCACGGCGGAAGAGACCCAGTACTTC. Residues: CASTAEETQYF. Using reference TRBV2 and TRBJ2-5 for the parts outside the CDR3, the full variable domain is EPEVTQTPSHQVTQMGQEVILRCVPISNHLYFYWYRQILGQKVEFLVSFYNNEISEKSEIFDDQFSVERPDGSNFTLKIRSTKLEDSAMYFCASTAEETQYFGPGTRLLVL.

This clone was recorded only once. The rearrangement uses TRBV30 and TRBJ2-3, with 11 bases identical to TRBD2. V shed 3 bases and J 3 bases; nucleotides not matched to a gene: 5. This CDR3 region has 15 residues. Germline assignment: CDR1 GTSNPN and CDR2 SVGIG (reference sequence). The CDR3 DNA follows: TGTGCCTGGAGGGGACTAGCGGTACAAACAGATACGCAGTATTTT. It translates to CAWRGLAVQTDTQYF.

The V gene is TRBV5-6, the J gene TRBJ2-3; weak D call: TRBD1 (6 bases). There are 14 residues in the CDR3. V was trimmed by 0 bases and J by 5 bases, leaving 10 bases between them. Germline lookup yields CDR1 SGHDT and CDR2 YYEEEE. CDR3 in amino acids: CASSLGNREDTQYF. CDR3 bases: TGTGCCAGCAGCTTGGGGAACAGGGAAGATACGCAGTATTTT.

The V call is TRBV5-1, the J call TRBJ1-1; 7 nucleotides agree with TRBD1. The CDR3 runs 14 residues. Unmatched junction bases numbered 4, after V lost 3 bases and J lost 2 bases. The V gene's germline CDR1 is SGHRS and CDR2 YFSETQ. The CDR3 loop reads CASSSTGINTEAFF. DNA of the CDR3: TGCGCCAGCAGCTCGACAGGGATAAACACTGAAGCTTTCTTT. The variable domain in full, with the rest retrieved from reference TRBV5-1 and TRBJ1-1, is KAGVTQTPRYLIKTRGQQVTLSCSPISGHRSVSWYQQTPGQGLQFLFEYFSETQRNKGNFPGRFSGRQFSNSRSEMNVSTLELGDSALYLCASSSTGINTEAFFGQGTRLTVV.

The chain couples TRBV7-2 to TRBJ2-1; the match to TRBD2 covers 9 bases. The V segment lost 1 base and the J segment 4 bases; nucleotides outside the gene matches: 2. The CDR3 spans 15 residues. CDR1 is SGHTA and CDR2 is FQGNSA in the germline V gene. CDR3 in DNA: TGTGCCAGCAGCTTAGTAGCGGGGGAATACAATGAGCAGTTCTTC. Translating gives CASSLVAGEYNEQFF.